The 27 T cell receptor beta chains listed next were all sequenced from one sample in a study of T cell responses to AZD1222 COVID-19 vaccine listed by TCRdb under 2021. Libraries were constructed by the immunoSEQ multiplex PCR assay. In TCRdb, the immuneACCESS table is reduced to in-frame sequences with V and J assigned. These tables do not hold every clone; where another copy was compared, an unresolved V gene accounts for under half, and the others remain unexplained. This sample gives about 130,000 clones in total; roughly 92% of them show up just once. In total, the top ten clones hold 1% to 1.3% of the sample. The time point label corresponds to: about 28 days (+/-7) after the second vaccine dose. The sequenced sample was peripheral blood, obtained 28 days after the second AZD1222 dose. Receptor source: an adult who received the AZD1222 COVID-19 vaccine.

The chain employs TRBV4-1 and TRBJ1-2; D is undetermined. The CDR3 extends over 12 amino acids. Trimming took 0 bases from V and 7 from J, leaving 6 bases between them. Germline V gives CDR1 MGHRA, CDR2 YSYEKL. The CDR3 sequence is CASSQDPSGYTF. The CDR3 coding sequence is TGCGCCAGCAGCCAAGATCCGAGTGGCTACACCTTC.

The CDR3 nucleotides are TGCGCCAGCAGCCAGCTATGGGCAGGGGGAAACACCATATATTTT. Its protein is CASSQLWAGGNTIYF. J is TRBJ1-3 and V is TRBV4-3; possibly TRBD1 for D (5 bases). V gave up 3 bases and J gave up 4 bases, with 13 bases separating them. CDR1 is LGHNA and CDR2 is YSLEER in the germline V gene. The length of the CDR3 is 15 residues.

The chain links TRBV12-3 or TRBV12-4 to TRBJ1-5; D ambiguous. Trimming pared 6 bases from V and 0 bases from J, leaving 6 bases between. The CDR3 is 13 amino acids. The CDR3 nucleotides read TGTGCCAGCAGACAGAATAGCAATCAGCCCCAGCATTTT. Its protein is CASRQNSNQPQHF.

The rearrangement links TRBV18 to TRBJ1-6, with 9 bases that match TRBD1. The CDR3 is 16 amino acids. CDR1 is KGHSH, CDR2 LQKENI, per germline. V lost 5 bases and J lost 6; bases outside the gene matches: 8. CDR3 amino acids: CASSSRLGQGNSPLHF. The CDR3 region has the DNA TGTGCCAGCTCAAGTCGTTTGGGACAGGGTAATTCACCCCTCCACTTT.

The V and J genes are TRBV7-2 and TRBJ2-7; D possibly matches TRBD1 or TRBD2 (5 bases each). The CDR3 extends over 15 amino acids. CDR1 and CDR2 from the germline V gene are SGHTA and FQGNSA. V was pared by 5 bases and J by 6 bases, with 20 bases between. The CDR3 DNA follows: TGTGCCAGCAGCGCCACCGGGACGGGCGGACTCGAGCAGTACTTC. Translated, it gives CASSATGTGGLEQYF.

This clone was recorded only once. V usage is TRBV28 and J usage is TRBJ1-4; TRBD1 might be the D (6 bases). Germline lookup yields CDR1 MDHEN and CDR2 SYDVKM. The CDR3 is made up of 14 amino acids. Trimming stripped 5 bases from V and 7 bases from J, with 14 bases between. CDR3 region: CASSQPRGSEKLFF. The CDR3 nucleotides are TGTGCCAGCAGTCAACCCAGGGGAAGTGAAAAACTGTTTTTT.

There are a few counts of this clone. The chain couples TRBV6-2 or TRBV6-3 to TRBJ1-3; no definite D call. V lost 2 bases and J 0 bases, leaving 8 bases between the germline ends. Germline lookup yields CDR1 MNHEY and CDR2 SVGEGT. The CDR3 has 15 amino acids. The DNA for the CDR3 is TGTGCCAGCAGTTACGACCAAAGCTCTGGAAACACCATATATTTT. This sequence encodes CASSYDQSSGNTIYF.

The chain couples TRBV3-1 (or the pseudogene TRBV3-2) to TRBJ2-7; 10 bases are a match to TRBD2. After removal of 1 base from V and 6 bases from J, the junction contained 9 bases not matched to a gene. This CDR3 is built from 16 residues. CDR1 is LGHDT and CDR2 is YNNKEL in the germline V gene (reference sequence). CDR3 DNA: TGTGCCAGCAGCCAAGGGGGGAGGCTAGCGGGAGCCGAGCAGTACTTC. It encodes CASSQGGRLAGAEQYF.

The J gene is TRBJ2-7, the V gene TRBV12-3 or TRBV12-4; 8 bases align to TRBD1. The CDR3 consists of 13 residues. V dropped 5 bases and J dropped 3; count of bases not matched to a gene: 3. CDR3 residues: CASSPGQGYEQYF. CDR3 sequence (DNA): TGTGCCAGCAGTCCCGGACAGGGCTACGAGCAGTACTTC.

The genes are TRBV6-5 and TRBJ1-5; 9 bases align to TRBD1. The V and J ends lost 5 bases and 6 bases, in that order; junction bases with no gene match: 8. CDR3 length: 15 residues. CDR1 and CDR2 (germline): MNHEY, SVGAGI. This CDR3 is CASSRRPGQGQPQHF. The CDR3 nucleotides read TGTGCCAGCAGTCGAAGACCGGGACAGGGTCAGCCCCAGCATTTT.

The V and J genes are TRBV7-2 and TRBJ2-2, with D uncertain. CDR1 SGHTA and CDR2 FQGNSA come from the germline V gene. V lost 0 bases and J 6 bases, leaving 11 bases between the germline ends. There are 15 residues in the CDR3. Here the CDR3 DNA reads TGTGCCAGCAGCTTAGCGCCCGTGGGCCCCGGGGAGCTGTTTTTT. Translation: CASSLAPVGPGELFF.

J is TRBJ1-1 and V is TRBV19, with 12 bases lining up with TRBD1. After removal of 7 bases from V and 5 bases from J, the junction contained 11 bases not matched to a gene. This CDR3 region has 16 residues. Per the germline V gene, CDR1 is LNHDA and CDR2 is SQIVND (reference sequence). CDR3 sequence reads: CASNTQGTGGDTEAFF. DNA of the CDR3: TGTGCCAGTAACACCCAAGGGACAGGGGGCGATACTGAAGCTTTCTTT.

The table lists this clone with a count of one. The J gene is TRBJ2-1, the V gene TRBV11-1; tentative D call: TRBD2 (5 bases). Germline lookup yields CDR1 SGHAT and CDR2 FQDESV (reference sequence). The CDR3 length is 11 residues. Trimming pared 1 base from V and 10 bases from J, leaving 5 bases between. The CDR3 region has the DNA TGTGCCAGCAGCTTAGGGAGGGAGCAGTTCTTC. Its translation: CASSLGREQFF.

The chain's CDR3 is CASSPQGRNTEAFF. CDR3 sequence (DNA): TGTGCCAGCTCACCTCAGGGGCGAAACACTGAAGCTTTCTTT. J is TRBJ1-1 and V is TRBV18, with D possibly TRBD1 on 6 matching bases. V was clipped by 3 bases and J by 2 bases, with 10 bases between them. There are 14 residues in the CDR3. CDR1 and CDR2 from the germline V gene are KGHSH and LQKENI.

The genes are TRBV27 and TRBJ1-2; D gene uncertain. V lost 1 base to trimming and J lost 0 bases, with 12 bases between them. The CDR3 totals 16 residues. Per the germline V gene, CDR1 is MNHEY and CDR2 is SMNVEV (reference sequence). CDR3 nucleotides: TGTGCCAGCAGTTTATGGGCCCCGAGGACTAACTATGGCTACACCTTC. Encoded protein: CASSLWAPRTNYGYTF.

This clone was found once. This chain links TRBV18 with TRBJ1-1; 8 bases are a match to TRBD1. J gave up 3 bases and V 4 bases, and 10 bases lay outside the gene matches. The CDR3 has 16 residues. Germline-derived CDR1 and CDR2 are KGHSH and LQKENI. CDR3 protein: CASSLGQDGGYTEAFF. Written as DNA, the CDR3 is TGTGCCAGCTCACTGGGACAGGATGGGGGATACACTGAAGCTTTCTTT.

The V and J genes are TRBV4-3 and TRBJ1-4; tentative D call: TRBD1 (6 bases). The V gene lost 4 bases and the J gene lost 3 bases, with 12 bases spanning the gap. The germline CDR1 and CDR2 sequences are LGHNA and YSLEER. There are 15 residues in the CDR3. DNA for the CDR3: TGCGCCAGCAGCCTCCGACAGGCGTCTAATGAAAAACTGTTTTTT. Amino acid sequence: CASSLRQASNEKLFF.

The rearrangement joins TRBV9 to TRBJ1-3; no firm D call. V was clipped by 2 bases and J by 0 bases, with 9 bases between them. CDR3 length: 15 residues. Germline loops: CDR1 SGDLS, CDR2 YYNGEE. For the CDR3, the DNA is TGTGCCAGCAGCGTGGGAGGGAGCTCTGGAAACACCATATATTTT. Translated, it gives CASSVGGSSGNTIYF.

Here the CDR3 DNA reads TGCGCCAGCAGCCAAGAAACTAATGTAGGGATGGCTAATGAAAAACTGTTTTTT. As protein: CASSQETNVGMANEKLFF. The chain combines TRBV4-1 with TRBJ1-4; no definite D call. Germline V gene data show CDR1 as MGHRA and CDR2 as YSYEKL. Trimming removed 0 bases at V and 3 bases at J, with 17 bases between. The CDR3 is made up of 18 amino acids.

The chain is built from TRBV15 and TRBJ1-1; D is unresolved. Germline V lookup: CDR1 LNHNV, CDR2 YYDKDF (reference sequence). Between the trimmed V and J ends, which lost 4 bases and 6 bases, there was a span of 15 bases. This CDR3 has 14 amino acids. CDR3 in amino acids: CATSKERAAAEAFF. The DNA of the CDR3 is TGTGCCACCAGCAAAGAGAGAGCTGCGGCTGAAGCTTTCTTT.

This clone was detected once. The CDR3 sequence: CTSSFGSYGNNEQFF. Here the CDR3 DNA reads TGCACCAGCAGCTTCGGGAGCTACGGGAACAATGAGCAGTTCTTC. The chain links TRBV1 to TRBJ2-1; the table's D gene call, TRBD2, was not cross checked with the DNA. TRBV1 is described as a pseudogene. This CDR3 comprises 15 residues.

J is TRBJ1-5 and V is TRBV9, with D possibly being TRBD1 (6 bases). In germline, CDR1 is SGDLS, CDR2 YYNGEE. Trimming took off 3 bases at V and 1 base at J, with 8 bases between the two ends. The CDR3 length is 14 residues. DNA of the CDR3: TGTGCCAGCAGCGAAGGGGGGAGCAATCAGCCCCAGCATTTT. Its translation: CASSEGGSNQPQHF.

The chain links TRBV19 to TRBJ2-1, with a tentative D call TRBD1 (6 bases). Germline values: CDR1 LNHDA, CDR2 SQIVND (reference sequence). CDR3 length: 14 residues. Trimming left V 5 bases short and J 7 bases short, with 15 bases between. Written as DNA, the CDR3 is TGTGCCAGTAGTGCGTACAGGGCTCGTAATGAGCAGTTCTTC. Its protein is CASSAYRARNEQFF.

V is TRBV27 and J is TRBJ1-1; D call uncertain. Germline V gives CDR1 MNHEY, CDR2 SMNVEV (reference sequence). Trimming left V 7 bases short and J 8 bases short, with 17 bases between. The CDR3 is 13 residues long. CDR3 nucleotides: TGTGCCAGCAAATCGGACGGTCCTCGAGAAGCTTTCTTT. It codes for CASKSDGPREAFF.

The chain has TRBV5-1 and TRBJ2-5; D is undetermined. CDR3 length equals 16 residues. Germline loops: CDR1 SGHRS, CDR2 YFSETQ. V was shortened by 1 base and J by 6 bases, with 19 bases between the two germline ends. The CDR3 loop reads CASSLYASDDGKTQYF. Written as DNA, the CDR3 is TGCGCCAGCAGCTTGTATGCGTCCGACGACGGAAAGACCCAGTACTTC.

The chain combines TRBV28 with TRBJ1-2; D call uncertain. This CDR3 is built from 12 residues. V dropped 8 bases and J dropped 4 bases, with 11 bases sitting between them. Germline CDR1 MDHEN, CDR2 SYDVKM. The CDR3 nucleotides read TGTGCCAGCTGGGGAGGGAGCTATGGCTACACCTTC. Translated, it gives CASWGGSYGYTF.

V gene TRBV27 combines with J gene TRBJ1-4; D unclear. V was clipped by 6 bases and J by 10 bases, with 15 bases between them. The germline V gene encodes CDR1 MNHEY and CDR2 SMNVEV (reference sequence). CDR3 length: 13 residues. The CDR3 here is CASRAIAKGKLFF. The CDR3 nucleotides are TGTGCCAGCAGAGCGATAGCGAAGGGAAAACTGTTTTTT.